Presented here are 20 T cell receptor beta chains from one specimen sequenced in a study of T-cell memory formation after mild COVID-19. MiXCR was run by TCRdb on the 5' RACE reads, yielding one entry per CDR3 protein. The sample lists hundreds of thousands of distinct CDR3 sequences, around 15% occurring once. What was sequenced was PBMCs or a T cell subset sorted from them (not recorded which). These receptors all stem from a man aged 18 to 29 who had mild COVID-19 (a few samples of this study predate the infection). Cell type and time point are not known.

V usage is TRBV7-8 and J usage is TRBJ1-1; 9 nucleotides align to TRBD1. Per the germline V gene, CDR1 is SGHVS and CDR2 is FQNEAQ. Trimming took 5 bases from V and 7 from J; bases not matched to a gene: 14. This CDR3 region has 16 residues. The CDR3 loop is CASSDNPGQGGNEAFF. Written as DNA, the CDR3 is TGTGCCAGCAGCGATAATCCGGGACAGGGAGGGAATGAAGCTTTCTTT.

This clonotype was picked up many times. The J gene is TRBJ2-5, the V gene TRBV5-4, with 7 bases identical to TRBD1. The CDR3 runs 13 residues. Germline values: CDR1 SGHNT, CDR2 YYREEE (reference sequence). V dropped 7 bases and J dropped 3; count of bases not matched to a gene: 6. For the CDR3, the DNA is TGTGCCAGCGCCCCCGGGACAGAAGAGACCCAGTACTTC. Residues: CASAPGTEETQYF.

This clonotype was observed a handful of times. The J gene is TRBJ1-2, the V gene TRBV5-1; D gene unclear. Deletions cut 0 bases from V and 0 bases from J, with 3 bases between. Germline V CDR1 and CDR2: SGHRS, YFSETQ. The CDR3 loop spans 13 amino acids. The CDR3 bases are TGCGCCAGCAGCTTGGTAGCTAACTATGGCTACACCTTC. Translation: CASSLVANYGYTF.

This clonotype was observed a handful of times. J is TRBJ1-3 and V is TRBV21-1; the D call of TRBD1 is as the table states it, not checked on the DNA. TRBV21-1 is tagged as a pseudogene. This CDR3 contains 18 residues. CDR3 nucleotides: TGTGCCAGCAGCAAATTCCCTCATGACAGAACGAAGGAAAACACCATATATTTT. It codes for CASSKFPHDRTKENTIYF.

This clonotype came up a few times. The CDR3 here is CSAGALGGGKNIQYF. DNA of the CDR3: TGCAGTGCTGGCGCGCTGGGAGGGGGCAAAAACATTCAGTACTTC. This rearrangement joins TRBV20-1 to TRBJ2-4; TRBD2 might be the D (7 bases). Trimming removed 5 bases from V and 3 bases from J, with 17 bases in between. The length of the CDR3 is 15 residues. Germline-derived CDR1 and CDR2 are DFQATT and SNEGSKA (reference sequence).

This clonotype was detected many times. The V and J genes are TRBV6-4 and TRBJ2-3, with 12 bases that match TRBD2. The J segment lost 1 base and the V segment lost 4 bases, leaving 0 bases of the junction unmatched. The CDR3 consists of 15 residues. In germline, CDR1 is MRHNA, CDR2 SNTAGT. The CDR3 spells CASSGTSGGTDTQYF. The CDR3 DNA is TGTGCCAGCAGTGGGACTAGCGGGGGCACAGATACGCAGTATTTT.

The chain employs TRBV11-2 and TRBJ2-5; 14 positions agree with TRBD2. There are 17 residues in the CDR3. The J segment lost 5 bases and the V segment lost 4 bases, leaving 9 bases of the junction unmatched. Germline V gene data show CDR1 as SGHAT and CDR2 as FQNNGV. The CDR3: CASSSRRLAGGWETQYF. The CDR3 bases are TGTGCCAGCAGCTCCCGCCGACTAGCGGGGGGGTGGGAGACCCAGTACTTC.

The gene calls are TRBV5-1 and TRBJ1-2, with 7 positions matching TRBD1. CDR3 length: 12 amino acids. V lost 4 bases to trimming and J lost 7 bases; unmatched junction nucleotides: 4. Looked up from germline, CDR1 is SGHRS and CDR2 is YFSETQ. CDR3 sequence: CASSEDRSGYTF. The CDR3 DNA follows: TGCGCCAGCAGCGAGGACAGGAGTGGCTACACCTTC.

This clonotype was seen many times. The V call is TRBV4-3, the J call TRBJ2-7; 8 bases line up with TRBD1. V gave up 3 bases and J gave up 4 bases; unmatched junction bases: 8. Germline CDR1 and CDR2: LGHNA and YSLEER. This CDR3 spans 15 amino acids. The CDR3 reads CASSHAQGDRYEQYF. The CDR3 coding sequence is TGCGCCAGCAGCCATGCTCAGGGGGACAGGTACGAGCAGTACTTC.

In this sample, this clonotype turned up a few times. The rearrangement links TRBV7-6 to TRBJ2-3, with 10 bases identical to TRBD2. This CDR3 region has 16 residues. The trim removed 5 bases at V and 1 base at J, leaving 6 bases unmatched. Germline V lookup: CDR1 SGHVS, CDR2 FNYEAQ. CDR3: CASSPTSGLGTDTQYF. CDR3 in DNA: TGTGCCAGCAGCCCGACTAGCGGGTTAGGCACAGATACGCAGTATTTT.

The rearrangement uses TRBV27 and TRBJ2-5; 8 nucleotides match TRBD1. The trim removed 10 bases at V and 4 bases at J, leaving 14 bases unmatched. CDR3 length: 15 amino acids. CDR1 and CDR2 from the germline V gene are MNHEY and SMNVEV (reference sequence). The CDR3 coding sequence is TGTGCCACCCGGAATCTTCCAGGGGGCACAGAGACCCAGTACTTC. Translating gives CATRNLPGGTETQYF.

This clonotype was counted at least ten times. The chain couples TRBV7-2 to TRBJ1-6; the match to TRBD1 covers 10 bases. This CDR3 is built from 15 residues. Per germline, CDR1 SGHTA and CDR2 FQGNSA. With 6 bases clipped from V and 11 bases from J, the junction kept 10 bases outside the gene matches. The CDR3 DNA reads as TGTGCCAGCAGGACTATCCGGGACAGGGGTACACCCCTCCACTTT. Protein product: CASRTIRDRGTPLHF. Drawing the rest from reference TRBV7-2 and TRBJ1-6, the complete variable domain is GAGVSQSPSNKVTEKGKDVELRCDPISGHTALYWYRQSLGQGLEFLIYFQGNSAPDKSGLPSDRFSAERTGGSVSTLTIQRTQQEDSAVYLCASRTIRDRGTPLHFGNGTRLTVT.

This clonotype was counted between two and nine times. The CDR3 spells CASSYSSGLTPDTQYF. The CDR3 coding sequence is TGTGCCAGCAGTTACTCGAGCGGCTTGACCCCGGATACGCAGTATTTT. The rearrangement links TRBV6-5 to TRBJ2-3, with D possibly TRBD2 on 5 matching bases. Trimming removed 0 bases from V and 6 bases from J, with 16 bases in between. This CDR3 is 16 amino acids long. Germline-derived CDR1 and CDR2 are MNHEY and SVGAGI.

The gene calls are TRBV20-1 and TRBJ2-7; tentative D call: TRBD1 (6 bases). This CDR3 contains 12 residues. Germline values: CDR1 DFQATT, CDR2 SNEGSKA (reference sequence). Trimming left V 3 bases short and J 4 bases short, with 10 bases between. The CDR3 nucleotides read TGCAGTGCTAGGGACAGTCCGTACGAGCAGTACTTC. This encodes CSARDSPYEQYF.

The CDR3 region has the DNA TGTGCCAGCAGCTTAAGGCTTCGACAGATGAACACTGAAGCTTTCTTT. Translating gives CASSLRLRQMNTEAFF. The V and J genes are TRBV7-2 and TRBJ1-1; possibly TRBD1 for D (5 bases). Germline V gene sequence: CDR1 SGHTA, CDR2 FQGNSA. CDR3 length: 16 residues. V dropped 2 bases and J dropped 0 bases, with 13 bases sitting between them. Complete variable domain (other parts from reference TRBV7-2 and TRBJ1-1): GAGVSQSPSNKVTEKGKDVELRCDPISGHTALYWYRQSLGQGLEFLIYFQGNSAPDKSGLPSDRFSAERTGGSVSTLTIQRTQQEDSAVYLCASSLRLRQMNTEAFFGQGTRLTVV.

The chain is built from TRBV18 and TRBJ2-2, with D possibly matching TRBD1 (6 bases). CDR1 and CDR2 (germline): KGHSH, LQKENI. Between the trimmed V and J ends, which lost 6 bases and 7 bases, there was a span of 15 bases. This CDR3 has 14 residues. The CDR3 spells CASSDRQDFGELFF. The CDR3 DNA follows: TGTGCCAGCTCGGACAGACAGGATTTCGGGGAGCTGTTTTTT.

The V gene is TRBV12-3 or TRBV12-4, the J gene TRBJ2-7; D might be TRBD1 or TRBD2, each matching 5 bases. This CDR3 is built from 13 residues. V dropped 8 bases and J dropped 4 bases, with 15 bases sitting between them. The CDR3 region is CASGGQGEYEQYV. Written as DNA, the CDR3 is TGTGCCAGCGGTGGTCAGGGAGAATACGAGCAGTACGTC.

This clonotype was counted only a few times. The chain recombines TRBV5-1 with TRBJ1-4; 9 nucleotides agree with TRBD1. The CDR3 is 16 residues long. With 4 bases clipped from V and 8 bases from J, the junction kept 12 bases outside the gene matches. Germline V lookup: CDR1 SGHRS, CDR2 YFSETQ. The CDR3 coding sequence is TGCGCCAGCAGCAAATCAGGACAGGGGATATTCGAAAAACTGTTTTTT. Translating gives CASSKSGQGIFEKLFF.

The chain uses TRBV9 and TRBJ1-1, with D maybe TRBD1 (5 bases). Germline lookup yields CDR1 SGDLS and CDR2 YYNGEE. The CDR3 has 13 residues. The V end lost 5 bases, the J end lost 3 bases, and 11 bases lay between the germline ends. The CDR3 spells CASRSDSDTEAFF. As DNA, the CDR3 is TGTGCCAGCAGATCCGACAGCGACACTGAAGCTTTCTTT.

The chain has TRBV19 and TRBJ1-2; D gene uncertain. V was trimmed by 3 bases and J by 8 bases, leaving 22 bases between them. CDR3 size: 16 residues. The germline CDR1 and CDR2 sequences are LNHDA and SQIVND (reference sequence). The CDR3 nucleotides are TGTGCCAGTAGTATCGTGGGTAGGGTAAAGGTTGGAGGCTACACCTTC. Amino acids: CASSIVGRVKVGGYTF.